This TCR beta chain was recorded in a study of identical twins. The germline V and J ends were trimmed by 1 base and 2 bases, with 15 bases remaining between them. The CDR3 spans 17 residues. CDR1 and CDR2 from the germline V gene are LGHDT and YNNKEL (reference sequence). A template switching step contributed a universal primer site, while unique molecular identifiers were present in the cDNA. TCRdb reprocessed the 5' RACE reads via MiXCR and lists one record per CDR3 protein. The sample carries approximately 890,000 distinct CDR3 sequences, 9% to 15% recorded once. This clonotype has only a few counts. Its matching antigen is unknown. Study-level results: It was cross-sectional statistical analysis, not following the same donors, that the conclusions relied on. Insertions ran lower in abundant cord blood beta clonotypes, though not in memory repertoires. Beta out-of-frame twin sharing showed a weaker excess.

These data were likewise used in another study, on yellow fever vaccine responses in identical twins.

Sequencing input: PBMCs. This receptor was identified in a woman aged 18-29 years in good health. This sequence joins TRBV3-1 and TRBJ1-5; D gene uncertain. DNA of the CDR3: TGTGCCAGCAGCCAAGGTCTGGAGGTATTGGGCAATCAGCCCCAGCATTTT. Protein sequence: CASSQGLEVLGNQPQHF.